A selection of T cell receptor beta chains follows, all from one sample in a study of T cell responses to AZD1222 COVID-19 vaccine. Data came from immunoSEQ multiplex PCR; TCRdb stores just in-frame clones and leaves some out. The table includes around 110,000 clones, over 80% detected once. This specimen was peripheral blood, taken 28 days after the second AZD1222 dose. These receptors originate from an adult who received the AZD1222 COVID-19 vaccine. CDR3s include the opening cysteine and the closing phenylalanine or tryptophan. The order of the fields is D gene, J gene, CDR3 length, V gene, clone size, CDR3 DNA, CDR3 protein. D genes are given only for firm matches. Expanded clones are given a class, and other clones once, few, many or no size at all.

TRBD2,TRBJ2-5,17,TRBV27,NA,TGTGCCAGCAGTTCCCCACTCGGGACTAGCGGGAGGGAGACCCAGTACTTC,CASSSPLGTSGRETQYF
NA,TRBJ1-1,13,TRBV11-2,few,TGTGCCAGCAGCTTAAAGAGGAACACTGAAGCTTTCTTT,CASSLKRNTEAFF
NA,TRBJ2-7,17,TRBV25-1,once,TGTGCCAGCAGTGAATTCCCAAAGGGCGGGACCTCCTACGAGCAGTACTTC,CASSEFPKGGTSYEQYF
TRBD1,TRBJ1-2,12,TRBV30,NA,TGTGCCTGGACAGGGGGCAGGAGTGGCTACACCTTC,CAWTGGRSGYTF
NA,TRBJ1-5,15,TRBV19,NA,TGTGCCAGTAGTATATACCAGACTAGCAATCAGCCCCAGCATTTT,CASSIYQTSNQPQHF
TRBD1,TRBJ2-1,14,TRBV6-1,NA,TGTGCCAGCAGTGACGGGACAGGGTGGGATGAGCAGTTCTTC,CASSDGTGWDEQFF
TRBD2,TRBJ2-1,14,TRBV2,NA,TGTGCCAGCACCGGGACTAGCTCTCCGCTGGAGCAGTTCTTC,CASTGTSSPLEQFF
NA,TRBJ1-2,15,TRBV6-1,NA,TGTGCCAGCAGTGACCCCGCCAGGGGCCTCTATGGCTACACCTTC,CASSDPARGLYGYTF
NA,TRBJ2-1,16,TRBV25-1,NA,TGTGCCAGCAGTGCCACTACGGGAGTTGCCTACAATGAGCAGTTCTTC,CASSATTGVAYNEQFF
TRBD2,TRBJ2-1,15,TRBV27,NA,TGTGCCAGCAGTCACCTTAGCGGCGGGGGTAATGAGCAGTTCTTC,CASSHLSGGGNEQFF
TRBD2,TRBJ2-3,15,TRBV24-1,NA,TGTGCCACCAGTGAAGGTAGCGGGGAGTATAGTACGCAGTATTTT,CATSEGSGEYSTQYF
TRBD2,TRBJ2-1,16,TRBV10-3,NA,TGTGCCATCAGACCAGAGCTAGCGGGGGGGGCTAATGAGCAGTTCTTC,CAIRPELAGGANEQFF
NA,TRBJ1-6,17,TRBV30,NA,TGTGCCTGGAGATACAGGGAGGGGAGCTCCTATAATTCACCCCTCCACTTT,CAWRYREGSSYNSPLHF
NA,TRBJ2-7,15,TRBV18,NA,TGTGCCAGCTCACCAAGGTCGACACCCTCCTACGAGCAGTACTTC,CASSPRSTPSYEQYF
NA,TRBJ2-5,13,TRBV7-2,NA,TGTGCCAGCAGCTCCGACCTGGGAGAGACCCAGTACTTC,CASSSDLGETQYF